This T cell receptor (beta chain) was recovered during a study of control samples from healthy donors and cancer patients (TCRdb year 2020). Measured from the cysteine to the phenylalanine, the CDR3 is 11 residues long. Only the CDR3 part of the read is kept: 33 bases, read in frame from the first base. CDR1 and CDR2 are read off the germline V gene as MNHEY and SVGAGI. The library was prepared using the immunoSEQ multiplex PCR assay. Entries here come from immuneACCESS through TCRdb and include only in-frame sequences with V and J called. Some clones fail to appear in such tables; in the studies checked, an unresolved V gene covers under half of the shortfall, and the cause of the remainder is unknown. Counted in this sample were 150,000 to 200,000 clones; roughly 90% of them appeared once. Approximately 12% of the sample lies in the top ten. With regard to this clone: It has no known antigen specificity. Its ends do not fully match the called genes, so a read error is possible.

The sequenced sample was blood. The origin of this receptor is a man between 25 and 39 years old in good health. This receptor chain uses TRBV6-5 and TRBJ2-3, with an unclear D gene assignment. The DNA sequence is TGCTCGACGAAGGACACAGATACGCAGTATTTT. Its translation reads: CSTKDTDTQYF.